A single T cell receptor beta chain is shown here with its context. The protocol was immunoSEQ multiplex PCR, while the TCRdb copy is restricted to in-frame clones and leaves out a portion. Of approximately 300,000 clones listed, about four fifths are singletons. The record originates from a study of blood T cell repertoires in COVID-19. On the study more broadly: T cells, B-cell-depleted T cells, or PBMCs provided the cDNA or gDNA that served as material.

CDR3 length equals 14 residues. In germline, CDR1 is GTSNPN, CDR2 SVGIG (reference sequence). Trimming cost V 4 bases and J 0 bases, with 10 bases left between them. This sequence joins TRBV30 and TRBJ1-3; a possible D gene is TRBD1 (5 bases). This receptor was taken from a woman between 50 and 59 years old with acute or convalescent COVID-19. Sequenced material: peripheral blood. This CDR3 reads CAWTRDFSGNTIYF. The CDR3 DNA reads as TGTGCCTGGACCAGGGATTTCTCTGGAAACACCATATATTTT.